This TCR beta chain was found in a study of glioma-infiltrating T cells after dendritic cell vaccination. Data came from immunoSEQ multiplex PCR; TCRdb stores just in-frame clones and leaves some out. The sample has some 90,000 clones, approximately 75% seen once. In this sample, this clone turned up a few times. Time point indicated: after dendritic cell vaccination, including at tumor progression/relapse. Per the germline V gene, CDR1 is MGHRA and CDR2 is YSYEKL. Trimming at V came to 3 bases and at J to 4 bases, leaving 4 bases not matched to a gene. This CDR3 spans 15 amino acids. The chain employs TRBV4-1 and TRBJ2-1; 9 bases line up with TRBD1. The TCR comes from a human donor with glioblastoma. The input for sequencing was blood, taken after dendritic cell vaccination. CDR3 in amino acids: CASSQGQGVYNEQFF. CDR3 bases: TGCGCCAGCAGCCAGGGACAGGGCGTATACAATGAGCAGTTCTTC.